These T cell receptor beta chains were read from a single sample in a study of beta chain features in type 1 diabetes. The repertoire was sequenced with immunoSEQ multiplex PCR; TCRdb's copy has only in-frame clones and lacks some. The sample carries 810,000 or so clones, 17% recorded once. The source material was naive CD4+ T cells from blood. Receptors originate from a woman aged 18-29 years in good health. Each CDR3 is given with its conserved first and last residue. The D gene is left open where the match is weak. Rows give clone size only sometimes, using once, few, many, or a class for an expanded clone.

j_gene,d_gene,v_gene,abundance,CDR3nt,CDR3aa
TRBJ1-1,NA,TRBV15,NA,TGTGCCACCAGCTCTCGGCACCCACTCAACACTGAAGCTTTCTTT,CATSSRHPLNTEAFF
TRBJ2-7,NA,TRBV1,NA,TGCACCAGCAACCCGGACAGGTCGGGCTACGAGCAGTACTTC,CTSNPDRSGYEQYF
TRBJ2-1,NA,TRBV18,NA,TGTGCCAGCTCACCCTTCCGAGATTCATACAATGAGCAGTTCTTC,CASSPFRDSYNEQFF
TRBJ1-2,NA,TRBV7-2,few,TGTGCCAGCAGCTTAGGTGGTTACACCTTC,CASSLGGYTF
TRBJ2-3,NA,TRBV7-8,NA,TGTGCCAGCAGCCTTAGTGTGGCAGATACGCAGTATTTT,CASSLSVADTQYF
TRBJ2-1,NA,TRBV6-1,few,TGTGCCAGCAGCTTAGGACCGACTGGTTTCTTC,CASSLGPTGFF
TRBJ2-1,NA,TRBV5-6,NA,TGTGCCAGCAGCCAGCGCGGAAATGAGCAGTTCTTC,CASSQRGNEQFF
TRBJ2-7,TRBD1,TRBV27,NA,TGTGCCAGCAGTTTAAGGACAGGGCCGGGTTACGAGCAGTACTTC,CASSLRTGPGYEQYF
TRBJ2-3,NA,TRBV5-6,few,TGTGCCAGCAGCCCGGCGGCGGGAACCGCAGATACGCAGTATTTT,CASSPAAGTADTQYF
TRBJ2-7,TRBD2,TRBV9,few,TGTGCCAGCAGCGTTGGCCTAGCGGGGTGGGGTCACGAGCAGTACTTC,CASSVGLAGWGHEQYF
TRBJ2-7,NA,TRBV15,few,TGTGCCACCAGCAGAGGAGGCCTCTACGAGCAGTACTTC,CATSRGGLYEQYF
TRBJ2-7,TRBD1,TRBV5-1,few,TGCGCCAGCAGCTCTGGGACAGGGGTCTACGAGCAGTACTTC,CASSSGTGVYEQYF
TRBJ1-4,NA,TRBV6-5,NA,TGTGCCAGCAGTTCTATACCGCGGAATGAAAAACTGTTTTTT,CASSSIPRNEKLFF
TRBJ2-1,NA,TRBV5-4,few,TGTGCCAGCAGCTTGCCGGGATACTACAATGAGCAGTTCTTC,CASSLPGYYNEQFF
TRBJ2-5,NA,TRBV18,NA,TGTGCCAGCTCACCGGTAGGCCAAGAGACCCAGTACTTC,CASSPVGQETQYF
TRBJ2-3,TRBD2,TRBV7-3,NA,TGTGCCAGCAGCGGAGCGGGAGCTGGAGATACGCAGTATTTT,CASSGAGAGDTQYF
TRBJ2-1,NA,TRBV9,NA,TGTGCCAGCAGCGTTTGGCAAGGAGGTTTAGGGAATGAGCAGTTCTTC,CASSVWQGGLGNEQFF
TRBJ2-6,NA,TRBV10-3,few,TGTGCCATCAGTGAGCGCGAGGGTTCAAGTGGGGCCAACGTCCTGACTTTC,CAISEREGSSGANVLTF
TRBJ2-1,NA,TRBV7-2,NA,TGTGCCAGCGGGCCTGGACAGCTGTTGTACAATGAGCAGTTCTTC,CASGPGQLLYNEQFF
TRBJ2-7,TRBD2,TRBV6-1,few,TGTGCCAGCAGTGTTGAGCGGGGCTCCTACGAGCAGTACTTC,CASSVERGSYEQYF
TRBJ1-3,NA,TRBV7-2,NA,TGTGCCAGCAGCCCTATTGGGACCGGACCTGGAAACACCATATATTTT,CASSPIGTGPGNTIYF
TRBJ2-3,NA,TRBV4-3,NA,TGCGCCAGCAGCCAAGATAGGGAAGATACGCAGTATTTT,CASSQDREDTQYF
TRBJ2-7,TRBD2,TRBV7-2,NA,TGTGCCAGCAGCTTAGTCGGGACTAGCACTTCTGGCGAGCAGTACTTC,CASSLVGTSTSGEQYF
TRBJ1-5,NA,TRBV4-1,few,TGCGCCAGCAGCCAAGTACGCGGTGGTAGGGGCAATCAGCCCCAGCATTTT,CASSQVRGGRGNQPQHF
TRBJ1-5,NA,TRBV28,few,TGTGCCAGCAGTTTATCGGGGTCAGATAGCAATCAGCCCCAGCATTTT,CASSLSGSDSNQPQHF
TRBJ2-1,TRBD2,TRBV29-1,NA,TGCAGCGTCGGGGTAGCGGGGGCGCGATACAATGAGCAGTTCTTC,CSVGVAGARYNEQFF
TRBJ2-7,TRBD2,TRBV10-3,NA,TGTGCCATCAGTGAGGAAAGCGGGAGGGCGCTCTACGAGCAGTACTTC,CAISEESGRALYEQYF
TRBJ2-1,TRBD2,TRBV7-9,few,TGTGCCAGCAGCTTAGTTTTTAGCGGGATCATCAATGAGCAGTTCTTC,CASSLVFSGIINEQFF
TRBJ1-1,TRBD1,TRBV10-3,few,TGTGCCATCAGTGAGTCGAAGGGGGCGGACACTGAAGCTTTCTTT,CAISESKGADTEAFF
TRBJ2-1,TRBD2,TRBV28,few,TGTGCCAGCAGTTTACAGACTAGCGGTAACAATGAGCAGTTCTTC,CASSLQTSGNNEQFF
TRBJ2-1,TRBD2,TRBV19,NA,TGTGCCAGTAGGACCGGGACTAGCGGGGTAAGGCAGTTCTTC,CASRTGTSGVRQFF
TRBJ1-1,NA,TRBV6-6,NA,TGTGCCATCAGTGGGGCGGCCACTGAAGCTTTCTTT,CAISGAATEAFF
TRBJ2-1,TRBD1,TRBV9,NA,TGTGCCAGCAGCGTAGGAGGGACAGGGATTAATGAGCAGTTCTTC,CASSVGGTGINEQFF
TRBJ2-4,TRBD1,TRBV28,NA,TGTGCCAGCAGTCTGACAGGGGGGGCCAAAAACATTCAGTACTTC,CASSLTGGAKNIQYF
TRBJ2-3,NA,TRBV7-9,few,TGTGCCAGCAGCCCTGGCCGATGGGGAGCCCTCACAGATACGCAGTATTTT,CASSPGRWGALTDTQYF
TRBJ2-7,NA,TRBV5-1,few,TGCGCCAGCAGCCGGGACCGCTACGAGCAGTACTTC,CASSRDRYEQYF
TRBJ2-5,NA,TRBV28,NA,TGTGCCAGCAGTTTAAAGATCGACGTGGAGACCCAGTACTTC,CASSLKIDVETQYF
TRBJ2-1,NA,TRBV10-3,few,TGTGCCATCAGCGCGGGGCAAGTTATTACCTACAATGAGCAGTTCTTC,CAISAGQVITYNEQFF
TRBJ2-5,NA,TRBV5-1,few,TGCGCCAGCAGCTTGGGACAGTCCGGGGAGACCCAGTACTTC,CASSLGQSGETQYF
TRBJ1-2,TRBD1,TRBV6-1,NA,TGTGCCAGCACGACGCGGGACAGGCGGGTCTATGGCTACACCTTC,CASTTRDRRVYGYTF
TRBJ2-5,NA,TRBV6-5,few,TGTGCCAGCAGTTACATCAGGGGAGAGACCCAGTACTTC,CASSYIRGETQYF
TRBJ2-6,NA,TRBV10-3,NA,TGTGCAATCATGGGGGCTGGGGCCAACGTCCTGACTTTC,CAIMGAGANVLTF